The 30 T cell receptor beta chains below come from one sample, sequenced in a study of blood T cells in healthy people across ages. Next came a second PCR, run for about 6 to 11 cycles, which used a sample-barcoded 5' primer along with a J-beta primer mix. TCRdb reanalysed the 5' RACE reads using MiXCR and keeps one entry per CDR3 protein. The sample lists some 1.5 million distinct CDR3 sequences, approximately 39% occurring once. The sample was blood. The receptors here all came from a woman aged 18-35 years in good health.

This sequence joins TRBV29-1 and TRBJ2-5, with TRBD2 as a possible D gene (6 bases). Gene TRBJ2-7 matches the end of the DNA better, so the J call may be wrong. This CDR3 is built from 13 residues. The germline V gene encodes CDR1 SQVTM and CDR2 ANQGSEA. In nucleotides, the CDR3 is TGCAGCGTTGGCGGGATCCAACCTCTCGAGCAGTACTTC. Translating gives CSVGGIQPLEQYF.

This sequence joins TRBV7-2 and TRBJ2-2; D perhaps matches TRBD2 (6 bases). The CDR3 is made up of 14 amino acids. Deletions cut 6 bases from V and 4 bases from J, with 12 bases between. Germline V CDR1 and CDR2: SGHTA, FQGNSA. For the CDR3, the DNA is TGTGCCAGCAGGTCTGGAGGGATCACCGGGGAGCTGTTTTTT. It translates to CASRSGGITGELFF.

CDR3 loop: CASSQSSRAGGEAFF. The CDR3 region has the DNA TGCGCCAGCAGCCAGAGTTCCCGGGCCGGCGGTGAAGCTTTCTTT. This sequence joins TRBV4-3 and TRBJ1-1; no definite D call. Trimming left V 3 bases short and J 7 bases short, with 18 bases between. CDR3 length: 15 amino acids. The V gene's germline CDR1 is LGHNA and CDR2 YSLEER.

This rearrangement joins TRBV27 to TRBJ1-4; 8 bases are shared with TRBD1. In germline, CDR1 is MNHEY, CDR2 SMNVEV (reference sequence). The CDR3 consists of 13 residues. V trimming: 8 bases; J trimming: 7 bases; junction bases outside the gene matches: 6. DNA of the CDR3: TGTGCCAGCCGGACAGGGTGGGGTGAAAAACTGTTTTTT. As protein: CASRTGWGEKLFF.

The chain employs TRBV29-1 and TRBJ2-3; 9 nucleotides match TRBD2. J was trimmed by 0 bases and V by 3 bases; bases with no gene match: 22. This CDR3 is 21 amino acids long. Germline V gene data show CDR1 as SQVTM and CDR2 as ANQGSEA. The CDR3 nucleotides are TGCAGCGTTGACGACCTAGCGGGAAGCTCTGTCGGGTCTCCTAGCACAGATACGCAGTATTTT. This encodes CSVDDLAGSSVGSPSTDTQYF.

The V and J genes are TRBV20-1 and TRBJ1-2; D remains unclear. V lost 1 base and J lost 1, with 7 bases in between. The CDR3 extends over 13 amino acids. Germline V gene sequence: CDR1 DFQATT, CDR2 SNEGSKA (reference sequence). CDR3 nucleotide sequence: TGCAGTGCTAGAGCTGGTGGTAACTATGGCTACACCTTC. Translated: CSARAGGNYGYTF.

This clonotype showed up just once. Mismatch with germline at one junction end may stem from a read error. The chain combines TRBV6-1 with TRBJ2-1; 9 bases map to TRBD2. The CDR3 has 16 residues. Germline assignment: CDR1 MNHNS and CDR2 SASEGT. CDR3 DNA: TGTGCCAGTGGAGAGGTGGCTAGCGGGGACTACAATGAGCGGTACTTC. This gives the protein CASGEVASGDYNERYF.

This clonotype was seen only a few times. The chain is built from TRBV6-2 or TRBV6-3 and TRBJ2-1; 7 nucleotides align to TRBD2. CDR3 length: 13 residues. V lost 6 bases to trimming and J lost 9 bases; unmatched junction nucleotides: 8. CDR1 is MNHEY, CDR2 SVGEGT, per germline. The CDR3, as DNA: TGTGCCAGCAGCCAAGGGCGGGGGTGTGAGCAGTTCTTC. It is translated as CASSQGRGCEQFF.

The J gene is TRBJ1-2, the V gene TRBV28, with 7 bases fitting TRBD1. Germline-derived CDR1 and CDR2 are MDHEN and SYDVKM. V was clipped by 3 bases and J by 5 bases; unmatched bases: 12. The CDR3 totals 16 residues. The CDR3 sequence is CASSLGPPGGGYGYTF. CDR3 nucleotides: TGTGCCAGCAGTTTGGGCCCTCCAGGGGGTGGGTATGGCTACACCTTC.

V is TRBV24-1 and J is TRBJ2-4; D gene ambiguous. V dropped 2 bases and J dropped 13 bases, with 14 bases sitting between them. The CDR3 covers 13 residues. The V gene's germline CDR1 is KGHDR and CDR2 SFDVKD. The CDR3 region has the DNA TGTGCCACCAGTGATTCGACCTACAATGAGCAGTACTTC. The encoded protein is CATSDSTYNEQYF.

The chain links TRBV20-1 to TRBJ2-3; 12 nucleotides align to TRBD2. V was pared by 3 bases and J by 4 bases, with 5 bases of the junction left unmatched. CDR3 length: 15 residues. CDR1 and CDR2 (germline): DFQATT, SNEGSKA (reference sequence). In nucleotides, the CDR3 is TGCAGTGCTAGTGCTAGCGGGGGGGCCCCAGATACGCAGTATTTT. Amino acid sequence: CSASASGGAPDTQYF.

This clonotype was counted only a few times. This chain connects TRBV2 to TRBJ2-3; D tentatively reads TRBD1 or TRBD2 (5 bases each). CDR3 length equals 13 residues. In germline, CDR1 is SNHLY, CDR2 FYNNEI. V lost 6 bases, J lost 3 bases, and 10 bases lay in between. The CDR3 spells CASRRGETDTQYF. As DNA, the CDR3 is TGTGCCAGCAGGAGGGGAGAGACAGATACGCAGTATTTT.

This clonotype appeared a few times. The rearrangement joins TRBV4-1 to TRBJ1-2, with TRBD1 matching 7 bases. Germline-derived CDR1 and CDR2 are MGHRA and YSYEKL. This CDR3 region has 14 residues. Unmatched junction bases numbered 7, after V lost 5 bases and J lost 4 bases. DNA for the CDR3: TGCGCCAGCAGCAGGGGGCCTCTACTCTATGGCTACACCTTC. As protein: CASSRGPLLYGYTF.

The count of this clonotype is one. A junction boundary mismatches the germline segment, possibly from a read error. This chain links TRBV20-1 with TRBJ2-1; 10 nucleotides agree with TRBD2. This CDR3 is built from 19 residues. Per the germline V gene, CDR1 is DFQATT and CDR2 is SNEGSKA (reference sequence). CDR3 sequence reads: CGARSTGTSVLFRNNEQFF. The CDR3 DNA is TGCGGTGCTAGAAGTACCGGGACTAGCGTCCTCTTTAGGAACAATGAGCAGTTCTTC.

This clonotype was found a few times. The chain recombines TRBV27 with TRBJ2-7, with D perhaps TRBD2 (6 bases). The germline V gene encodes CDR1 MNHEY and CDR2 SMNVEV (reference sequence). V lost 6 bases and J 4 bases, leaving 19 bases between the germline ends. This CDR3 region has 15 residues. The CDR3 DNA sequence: TGTGCCAGCAGCCCGGAGGGCCTATCCTCGTACGAGCAGTACTTC. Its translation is CASSPEGLSSYEQYF.

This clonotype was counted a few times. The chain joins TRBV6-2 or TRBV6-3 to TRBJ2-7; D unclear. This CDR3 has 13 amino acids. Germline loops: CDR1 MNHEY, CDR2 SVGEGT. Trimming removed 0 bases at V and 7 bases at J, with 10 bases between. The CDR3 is CASSYSLRNEQYF. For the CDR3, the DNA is TGTGCCAGCAGTTACTCGTTACGAAATGAGCAGTACTTC.

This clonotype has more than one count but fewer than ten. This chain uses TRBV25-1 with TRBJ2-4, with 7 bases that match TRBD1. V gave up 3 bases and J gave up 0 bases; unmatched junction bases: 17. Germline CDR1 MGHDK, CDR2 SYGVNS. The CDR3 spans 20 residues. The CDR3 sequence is CASSEMGRQGDPLAKNIQYF. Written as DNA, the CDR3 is TGTGCCAGCAGTGAGATGGGTCGGCAGGGGGACCCTTTAGCCAAAAACATTCAGTACTTC.

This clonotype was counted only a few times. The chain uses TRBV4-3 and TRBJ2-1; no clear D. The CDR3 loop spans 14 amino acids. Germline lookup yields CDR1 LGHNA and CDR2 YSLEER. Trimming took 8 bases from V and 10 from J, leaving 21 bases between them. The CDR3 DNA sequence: TGCGCCAGCCGCCGGGCTCTCCTGATTCCCGAGCAGTTCTTC. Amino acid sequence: CASRRALLIPEQFF.

The CDR3 loop reads CASGLEMGPQHF. The CDR3 DNA reads as TGTGCTAGTGGTTTGGAAATGGGGCCCCAGCATTTT. V gene TRBV12-5 combines with J gene TRBJ1-5; D is uncertain. V lost 1 base to trimming and J lost 9 bases, with 7 bases between them. CDR1 is LGHNT and CDR2 is FRNRAP in the germline V gene. The CDR3 covers 12 residues.

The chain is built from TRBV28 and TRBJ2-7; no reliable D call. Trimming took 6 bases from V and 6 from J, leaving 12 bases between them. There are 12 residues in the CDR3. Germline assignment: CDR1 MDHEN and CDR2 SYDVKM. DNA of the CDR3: TGTGCCAGCAGCTTCCCGGGCAGCGAGCAGTACTTC. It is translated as CASSFPGSEQYF. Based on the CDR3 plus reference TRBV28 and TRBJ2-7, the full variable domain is DVKVTQSSRYLVKRTGEKVFLECVQDMDHENMFWYRQDPGLGLRLIYFSYDVKMKEKGDIPEGYSVSREKKERFSLILESASTNQTSMYLCASSFPGSEQYFGPGTRLTVT.

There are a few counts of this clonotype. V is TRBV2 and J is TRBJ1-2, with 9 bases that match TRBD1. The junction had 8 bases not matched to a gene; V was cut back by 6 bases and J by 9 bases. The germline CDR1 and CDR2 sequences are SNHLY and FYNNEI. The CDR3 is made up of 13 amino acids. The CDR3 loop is CASSFTGTGSYTF. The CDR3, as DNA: TGTGCCAGCAGCTTTACCGGGACAGGGAGCTACACCTTC.

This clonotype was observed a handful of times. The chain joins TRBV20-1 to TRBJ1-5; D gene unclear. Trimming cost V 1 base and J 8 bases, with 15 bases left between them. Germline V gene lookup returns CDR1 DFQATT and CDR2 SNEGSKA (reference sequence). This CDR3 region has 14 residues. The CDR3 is CSARVPGVAEPQHF. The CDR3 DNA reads TGCAGTGCTAGAGTACCAGGTGTCGCTGAGCCCCAGCATTTT.

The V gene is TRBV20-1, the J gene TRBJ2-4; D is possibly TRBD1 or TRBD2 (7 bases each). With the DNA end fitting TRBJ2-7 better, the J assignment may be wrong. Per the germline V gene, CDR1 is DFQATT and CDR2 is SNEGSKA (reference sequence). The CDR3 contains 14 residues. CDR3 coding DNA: TGCAGTGCTAGAGAGACAGGGAGGGTATACGAGCAGTACTTC. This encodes CSARETGRVYEQYF.

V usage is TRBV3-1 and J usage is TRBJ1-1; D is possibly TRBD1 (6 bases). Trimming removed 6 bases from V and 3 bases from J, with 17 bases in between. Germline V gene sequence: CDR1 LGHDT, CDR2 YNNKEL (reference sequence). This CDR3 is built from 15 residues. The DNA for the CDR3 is TGTGCCAGCAGGACCCGGGGGGCGGGGGACACTGAAGCTTTCTTT. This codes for CASRTRGAGDTEAFF.

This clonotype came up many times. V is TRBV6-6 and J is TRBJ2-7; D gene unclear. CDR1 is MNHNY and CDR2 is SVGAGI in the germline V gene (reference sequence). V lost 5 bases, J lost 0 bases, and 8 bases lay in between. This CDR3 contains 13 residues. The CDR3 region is CASSPYSSYEQYF. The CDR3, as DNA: TGTGCCAGCAGTCCATACAGCTCCTACGAGCAGTACTTC.

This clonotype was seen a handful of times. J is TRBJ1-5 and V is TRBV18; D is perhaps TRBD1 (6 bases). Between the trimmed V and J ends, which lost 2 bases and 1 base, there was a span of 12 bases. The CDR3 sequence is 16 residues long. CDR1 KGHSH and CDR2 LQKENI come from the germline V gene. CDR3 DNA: TGTGCCAGCTCACCATCCCCAGGGGCAAGCAATCAGCCCCAGCATTTT. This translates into CASSPSPGASNQPQHF.

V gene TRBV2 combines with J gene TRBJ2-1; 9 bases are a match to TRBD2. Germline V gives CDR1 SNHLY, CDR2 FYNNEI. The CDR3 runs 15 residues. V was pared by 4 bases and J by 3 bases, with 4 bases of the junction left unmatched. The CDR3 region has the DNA TGTGCCAGCAGTGGACTAGCGGAGGTCTACAATGAGCAGTTCTTC. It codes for CASSGLAEVYNEQFF.

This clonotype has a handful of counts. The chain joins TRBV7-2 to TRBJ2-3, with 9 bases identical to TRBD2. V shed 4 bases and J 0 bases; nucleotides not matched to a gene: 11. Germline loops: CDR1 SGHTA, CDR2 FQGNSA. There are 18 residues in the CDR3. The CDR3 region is CASSSSQRLAGSTDTQYF. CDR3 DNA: TGTGCCAGCAGCTCCTCACAGCGGCTAGCGGGAAGCACAGATACGCAGTATTTT.

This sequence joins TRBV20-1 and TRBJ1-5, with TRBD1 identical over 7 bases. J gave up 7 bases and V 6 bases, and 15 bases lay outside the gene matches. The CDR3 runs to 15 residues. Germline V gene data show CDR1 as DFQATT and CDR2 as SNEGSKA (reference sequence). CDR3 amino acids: CSAQRTGRVRQPQHF. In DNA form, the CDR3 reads TGCAGTGCACAGAGGACAGGACGGGTCAGGCAGCCCCAGCATTTT.

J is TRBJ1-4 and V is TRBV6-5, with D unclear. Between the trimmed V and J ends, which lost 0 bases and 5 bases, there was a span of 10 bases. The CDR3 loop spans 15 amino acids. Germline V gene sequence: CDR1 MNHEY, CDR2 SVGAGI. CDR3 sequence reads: CASSYSGLGNEKLFF. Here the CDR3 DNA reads TGTGCCAGCAGTTACTCCGGACTGGGGAATGAAAAACTGTTTTTT.